Listed here are 21 T cell receptor beta chains from one sample, sequenced in a study of OX40 agonist ivuxolimab in advanced cancers. Generated by immunoSEQ multiplex PCR, the TCRdb table keeps only in-frame clones and is missing some. In the table there are 18,000 or so clones, around 70% of which are singletons. Material: CD4+ or CD8+ T cells sorted from blood, obtained in a trial of the OX40 agonist ivuxolimab. The source is an adult with an advanced solid tumor such as melanoma, head and neck, liver or kidney cancer.

The chain carries TRBV14 and TRBJ2-7; possible D gene TRBD1, 6 bases. CDR1 and CDR2 from the germline V gene are SGHDN and FVKESK. The CDR3 consists of 13 residues. Trimming pared 5 bases from V and 3 bases from J, leaving 11 bases between. The DNA of the CDR3 is TGTGCCAGCAGCTTGTGGGGGCTCTACGAGCAGTACTTC. Its translation is CASSLWGLYEQYF.

The rearrangement joins TRBV28 to TRBJ2-7, with TRBD1 matching over 9 bases. The CDR3 loop spans 15 amino acids. V dropped 6 bases and J dropped 1; count of bases not matched to a gene: 7. Germline assignment: CDR1 MDHEN and CDR2 SYDVKM. For the CDR3, the DNA is TGTGCCAGCAGAGTTACAGGGGGCGGGTCCTACGAGCAGTACTTC. This sequence encodes CASRVTGGGSYEQYF.

This sequence joins TRBV7-9 and TRBJ1-5; D might be TRBD1 (5 bases). CDR1 SEHNR and CDR2 FQNEAQ come from the germline V gene (reference sequence). CDR3 length equals 13 residues. V was pared by 1 base and J by 5 bases, with 6 bases between. CDR3 nucleotides: TGTGCCAGCAGCTTAGGGGGGGATCAGCCCCAGCATTTT. Its translation is CASSLGGDQPQHF.

The gene calls are TRBV7-9 and TRBJ2-2, with 7 bases aligning to TRBD1. Germline trimming cut 5 bases from V and 2 bases from J; bases unmatched to any gene: 5. Germline CDR1 SEHNR, CDR2 FQNEAQ (reference sequence). CDR3 size: 15 residues. CDR3 sequence (DNA): TGTGCCAGCAGCCCATGGACAGGAAACACCGGGGAGCTGTTTTTT. Protein product: CASSPWTGNTGELFF.

This clone appeared a single time. This chain joins TRBV2 and TRBJ2-5, with D perhaps matching TRBD1 or TRBD2 (5 bases each). Deletions cut 6 bases from V and 2 bases from J, with 13 bases between. The CDR3 runs 14 residues. CDR1 SNHLY and CDR2 FYNNEI come from the germline V gene. The CDR3 reads CASSGRGGQETQYF. CDR3 bases: TGTGCCAGCAGCGGACGTGGGGGTCAAGAGACCCAGTACTTC.

The chain employs TRBV30 and TRBJ2-7, with 8 bases identical to TRBD1. Trimming took 3 bases from V and 0 from J; bases not matched to a gene: 7. CDR1 and CDR2 (germline): GTSNPN, SVGIG (reference sequence). The CDR3 contains 15 residues. CDR3 sequence: CAWRSTGASSYEQYF. CDR3 bases: TGTGCCTGGAGATCGACAGGGGCGAGCTCCTACGAGCAGTACTTC.

Note on this clone: Other nucleotide sequences from this sample produce the same CDR3. The rearrangement joins TRBV5-8 to TRBJ1-5; D is undetermined. V was shortened by 3 bases and J by 7 bases, with 8 bases between the two germline ends. Looked up from germline, CDR1 is SGHTS and CDR2 is YDEGEE. CDR3 length: 12 residues. For the CDR3, the DNA is TGTGCCAGCAGCTCGGACTTACAGCCCCAGCATTTT. Protein sequence: CASSSDLQPQHF. The whole variable domain, remainder taken from reference TRBV5-8 and TRBJ1-5, is EAGVTQSPTHLIKTRGQQATLRCSPISGHTSVYWYQQALGLGLQFLLWYDEGEERNRGNFPPRFSGRQFPNYSSELNVNALELEDSALYLCASSSDLQPQHFGDGTRLSIL.

As to this clone: The sample has other DNA sequences that encode this CDR3 too. The rearrangement joins TRBV9 to TRBJ2-1; tentatively, D is TRBD2 (6 bases). Between the trimmed V and J ends, which lost 2 bases and 5 bases, there was a span of 8 bases. The CDR3 is 13 residues long. CDR1 and CDR2 (germline): SGDLS, YYNGEE. CDR3 nucleotide sequence: TGTGCCAGCAGCGTTGGGGGGAACAATGAGCAGTTCTTC. Residues: CASSVGGNNEQFF.

V and J are TRBV7-9 and TRBJ2-1, with a weak D call TRBD2 (5 bases). CDR1 is SEHNR, CDR2 FQNEAQ, per germline (reference sequence). There are 15 residues in the CDR3. The V and J ends lost 5 bases and 7 bases respectively, with 18 bases between them. CDR3 in DNA: TGTGCCAGCAGCCCCACCTGGACTGAACTGAATGAGCAGTTCTTC. Translated: CASSPTWTELNEQFF.

The chain couples TRBV28 to TRBJ1-2, with TRBD1 matching 7 bases. V was pared by 3 bases and J by 8 bases, with 9 bases of the junction left unmatched. This CDR3 has 14 residues. CDR1 and CDR2 (germline): MDHEN, SYDVKM. The CDR3 protein is CASSFPTGIYGYTF. The CDR3 DNA reads as TGTGCCAGCAGTTTCCCGACAGGGATCTACGGCTACACCTTC.

CDR3 amino acids: CASTPESYEQYF. Here the CDR3 DNA reads TGTGCCAGCACTCCGGAATCCTACGAGCAGTACTTC. This sequence joins TRBV2 and TRBJ2-7; D unresolved. Germline V gene lookup returns CDR1 SNHLY and CDR2 FYNNEI. V dropped 7 bases and J dropped 1 base, with 8 bases sitting between them. The length of the CDR3 is 12 residues.

This clone was counted only a few times. V usage is TRBV28 and J usage is TRBJ2-3; D call uncertain. This CDR3 has 13 amino acids. Trimming stripped 7 bases from V and 4 bases from J, with 12 bases between. The germline V gene encodes CDR1 MDHEN and CDR2 SYDVKM. The CDR3 is CASNLIHADTQYF. As DNA, the CDR3 is TGTGCCAGCAACCTCATCCACGCAGATACGCAGTATTTT.

The rearrangement uses TRBV5-6 and TRBJ2-2; weak D call: TRBD2 (6 bases). Germline V gene sequence: CDR1 SGHDT, CDR2 YYEEEE. The CDR3 has 14 amino acids. Trimming stripped 4 bases from V and 3 bases from J, with 10 bases between. The CDR3 DNA reads as TGTGCCAGCAGCCTGCCGGGAGACACCGGGGAGCTGTTTTTT. It is translated as CASSLPGDTGELFF.

This clone was counted between two and nine times. This chain connects TRBV4-1 to TRBJ2-1; D gene uncertain. Trimming shortened V by 4 bases and J by 5 bases, and 9 bases separated the two germline ends. Germline V gives CDR1 MGHRA, CDR2 YSYEKL. The CDR3 runs 13 residues. CDR3 protein: CASSLRPDNEQFF. CDR3 bases: TGCGCCAGCAGCCTGAGACCTGACAATGAGCAGTTCTTC.

The rearrangement uses TRBV5-6 and TRBJ1-2; D is ambiguous. The CDR3 runs 15 residues. V lost 6 bases and J lost 5, with 20 bases in between. The germline V gene has CDR1 SGHDT and CDR2 YYEEEE. The CDR3 loop is CASTIQLSIPYGYTF. Written as DNA, the CDR3 is TGTGCCAGCACCATACAGCTCTCTATCCCTTATGGCTACACCTTC.

V usage is TRBV27 and J usage is TRBJ1-1; D might be TRBD1 (5 bases). The germline CDR1 and CDR2 sequences are MNHEY and SMNVEV (reference sequence). With 5 bases removed from V and 4 bases from J, the gap between germline ends came to 14 bases. The CDR3 runs 14 residues. The CDR3: CASSPDSYLTEAFF. The CDR3 DNA follows: TGTGCCAGCAGTCCCGACAGCTATCTCACTGAAGCTTTCTTT.

The V and J genes are TRBV19 and TRBJ2-1; the match to TRBD2 covers 8 bases. V was pared by 3 bases and J by 0 bases, with 4 bases of the junction left unmatched. This CDR3 contains 16 residues. In germline, CDR1 is LNHDA, CDR2 SQIVND (reference sequence). Here the CDR3 reads CASSISTSGSYNEQFF. The CDR3 DNA follows: TGTGCCAGTAGTATCTCCACTAGCGGCTCCTACAATGAGCAGTTCTTC.

This rearrangement joins TRBV7-9 to TRBJ2-2, with D possibly being TRBD2 (5 bases). The V and J ends lost 2 bases and 0 bases respectively, with 19 bases between them. Germline lookup yields CDR1 SEHNR and CDR2 FQNEAQ (reference sequence). The CDR3 loop spans 19 amino acids. In DNA, the CDR3 is TGTGCCAGCAGCTTATTTGGGGTTGGGAGAGGACCGAACACCGGGGAGCTGTTTTTT. This gives the protein CASSLFGVGRGPNTGELFF.

The rearrangement uses TRBV27 and TRBJ1-5, with 7 nucleotides matching TRBD1. The germline V gene encodes CDR1 MNHEY and CDR2 SMNVEV (reference sequence). After removal of 5 bases from V and 1 base from J, the junction contained 8 bases not matched to a gene. The CDR3 runs to 16 residues. CDR3 in DNA: TGTGCCAGCAGTGATTCCAGGGGGGGAAGCAATCAGCCCCAGCATTTT. Its translation: CASSDSRGGSNQPQHF.

The V call is TRBV11-3, the J call TRBJ1-1; tentatively, D is TRBD1 (5 bases). V lost 6 bases and J 3 bases, leaving 8 bases between the germline ends. The length of the CDR3 is 12 residues. Germline assignment: CDR1 SGHNT and CDR2 YENEEA. The DNA for the CDR3 is TGTGCCAGCAGTTCGGGGGACACTGAAGCTTTCTTT. It translates to CASSSGDTEAFF.

The J gene is TRBJ1-1, the V gene TRBV2, with 8 bases that match TRBD1. V lost 2 bases and J lost 4; bases outside the gene matches: 6. The CDR3 loop spans 15 amino acids. Per the germline V gene, CDR1 is SNHLY and CDR2 is FYNNEI. Here the CDR3 reads CASSERGQVSTEAFF. In DNA, the CDR3 is TGTGCCAGCAGTGAAAGGGGACAGGTCTCCACTGAAGCTTTCTTT.